Presented here are 4 T cell receptor beta chains from one specimen sequenced in a study of shared clonotypes between healthy human individuals. The protocol was immunoSEQ multiplex PCR, while the TCRdb copy is restricted to in-frame clones and leaves out a portion. Among more than 400,000 clones listed, about 72% were seen once. The sample consisted of PBMCs. The receptors derive from a woman between 40 and 50 years old in good health. Some clones in this sample may be carry-over from other donors' samples.

The chain couples TRBV4-2 to TRBJ2-2; weak D call: TRBD1 (6 bases). Trimming pared 3 bases from V and 3 bases from J, leaving 20 bases between. Germline assignment: CDR1 LGHNA and CDR2 YNFKEQ. The CDR3 consists of 18 residues. CDR3 nucleotides: TGTGCCAGCAGCCAGATCCGTATAGGGGGAGCGGACACCGGGGAGCTGTTTTTT. Its protein is CASSQIRIGGADTGELFF.

This chain uses TRBV28 with TRBJ2-5, with TRBD1 as a possible D gene (5 bases). The length of the CDR3 is 17 residues. V was clipped by 4 bases and J by 1 base, with 19 bases between them. Germline CDR1 MDHEN, CDR2 SYDVKM. CDR3 sequence reads: CASSSHLKDSFQETQYF. In DNA form, the CDR3 reads TGTGCCAGCAGTTCCCACCTCAAAGACAGCTTCCAAGAGACCCAGTACTTC.

The V and J genes are TRBV6-4 and TRBJ2-1; D might be TRBD2 (5 bases). With 3 bases removed from V and 2 bases from J, the gap between germline ends came to 14 bases. Germline CDR1 MRHNA, CDR2 SNTAGT. The CDR3 runs to 16 residues. CDR3 nucleotide sequence: TGTGCCAGCAGTGAACCCGTAGCGCACGCCTACAATGAGCAGTTCTTC. It translates to CASSEPVAHAYNEQFF.

In its sample, this clone was seen many times. The chain joins TRBV5-1 to TRBJ2-5; D gene unclear. The CDR3 contains 15 residues. V dropped 0 bases and J dropped 2 bases, with 11 bases sitting between them. CDR1 and CDR2 (germline): SGHRS, YFSETQ. This CDR3 reads CASSLEGASQETQYF. The DNA for the CDR3 is TGCGCCAGCAGCTTGGAGGGCGCCAGTCAAGAGACCCAGTACTTC.